The 8 T cell receptor beta chains reported below all come from one sample, sequenced in a study of beta chain features in type 1 diabetes. Every isolated RNA sample was fully reverse transcribed, so sequencing captured expressed TCRB transcripts. Data came from immunoSEQ multiplex PCR; TCRdb stores just in-frame clones and leaves some out. The sample has more than 350,000 clones; about an eighth are singletons. The sequenced material came from naive CD4+ T cells from blood. All receptors come from a woman under 30 in good health.

The CDR3 spells CASSLIARGGNSPLHF. The DNA for the CDR3 is TGTGCCAGCAGCTTGATTGCGAGGGGAGGTAATTCACCCCTCCACTTT. The J gene is TRBJ1-6, the V gene TRBV5-6; D possibly corresponds to TRBD1 (5 bases). V was trimmed by 1 base and J by 6 bases, leaving 14 bases between them. Germline-derived CDR1 and CDR2 are SGHDT and YYEEEE. The CDR3 has 16 residues.

The chain recombines TRBV6-5 with TRBJ1-5; 9 nucleotides align to TRBD1. The CDR3 sequence is 15 residues long. After removal of 5 bases from V and 3 bases from J, the junction contained 5 bases not matched to a gene. From germline, CDR1 is MNHEY and CDR2 SVGAGI. The CDR3 nucleotides read TGTGCCAGCAGTGCAGACAGGGGGAACAATCAGCCCCAGCATTTT. This translates into CASSADRGNNQPQHF.

Here the CDR3 DNA reads TGTGCCAGCAGTTTAGGGACTAGCGCTGAGCAGTTCTTC. Translated: CASSLGTSAEQFF. This sequence joins TRBV7-3 and TRBJ2-1; 10 positions match TRBD2. V dropped 6 bases and J dropped 9; count of bases not matched to a gene: 5. Per the germline V gene, CDR1 is SGHTA and CDR2 is FQGTGA. The CDR3 is 13 amino acids.

This clone was counted between two and nine times. The chain joins TRBV7-3 to TRBJ2-1; 11 bases align to TRBD2. This CDR3 has 16 residues. The V segment lost 1 base and the J segment 10 bases; nucleotides outside the gene matches: 9. Germline CDR1 and CDR2: SGHTA and FQGTGA. CDR3 DNA sequence: TGTGCCAGCAGCTTAAGCTCACTAGCGGGAGCTGGCGAGCAGTTCTTC. It codes for CASSLSSLAGAGEQFF.

This clone was seen at least ten times. This rearrangement joins TRBV29-1 to TRBJ2-5; D might be TRBD1 (6 bases). This CDR3 is 12 amino acids long. Trimming removed 7 bases at V and 6 bases at J, with 15 bases between. Germline V gene lookup returns CDR1 SQVTM and CDR2 ANQGSEA. In DNA form, the CDR3 reads TGCAGCGCCCATCGGGACATACAGACCCAGTACTTC. This codes for CSAHRDIQTQYF.

This clone showed up just a few times. This sequence joins TRBV20-1 and TRBJ1-1; D is unclear. CDR3 length: 11 residues. The germline V gene encodes CDR1 DFQATT and CDR2 SNEGSKA (reference sequence). V was pared by 4 bases and J by 0 bases, with 3 bases between. This chain's CDR3 is CSAKLNTEAFF. The DNA of the CDR3 is TGCAGTGCTAAGTTGAACACTGAAGCTTTCTTT.

This clone was observed a handful of times. The CDR3 DNA reads as TGTGCCAGCTCACTCCAGGGGAACTATGGCTACACCTTC. Translated, it gives CASSLQGNYGYTF. The V call is TRBV18, the J call TRBJ1-2; TRBD1 might be the D (6 bases). Germline values: CDR1 KGHSH, CDR2 LQKENI. The CDR3 has 13 amino acids. V dropped 4 bases and J dropped 2 bases, with 8 bases sitting between them.

This clone was seen more than once but under ten times. The CDR3 sequence is CASSWGQQETQYF. DNA of the CDR3: TGTGCCAGCAGTTGGGGGCAGCAAGAGACCCAGTACTTC. This rearrangement joins TRBV11-2 to TRBJ2-5, with a possible D match to TRBD1 (6 bases). V was trimmed by 6 bases and J by 2 bases, leaving 10 bases between them. Germline CDR1 and CDR2: SGHAT and FQNNGV. The CDR3 extends over 13 amino acids. The whole variable domain, filled in from reference TRBV11-2 and TRBJ2-5, reads EAGVAQSPRYKIIEKRQSVAFWCNPISGHATLYWYQQILGQGPKLLIQFQNNGVVDDSQLPKDRFSAERLKGVDSTLKIQPAKLEDSAVYLCASSWGQQETQYFGPGTRLLVL.